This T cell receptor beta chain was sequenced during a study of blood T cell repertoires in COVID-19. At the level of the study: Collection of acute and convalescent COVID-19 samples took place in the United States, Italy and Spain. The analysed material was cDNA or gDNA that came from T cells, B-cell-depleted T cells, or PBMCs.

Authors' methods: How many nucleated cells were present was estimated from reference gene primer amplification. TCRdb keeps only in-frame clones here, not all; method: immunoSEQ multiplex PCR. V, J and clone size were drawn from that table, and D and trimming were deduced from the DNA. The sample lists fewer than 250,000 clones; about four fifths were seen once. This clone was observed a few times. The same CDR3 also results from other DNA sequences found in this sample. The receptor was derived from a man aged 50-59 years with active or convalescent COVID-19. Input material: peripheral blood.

CDR3 coding DNA: TGTGCCAGCAGTTCCCGCTACGAGCAGTACTTC. Protein: CASSSRYEQYF. The V call is TRBV28, the J call TRBJ2-7; unclear D gene. Trimming left V 4 bases short and J 3 bases short, with 4 bases between. The CDR3 length is 11 residues. The germline CDR1 and CDR2 sequences are MDHEN and SYDVKM.